This entry lists 14 T cell receptor beta chains sequenced from one sample in a study of blood T cell repertoires in COVID-19. Assay used: immunoSEQ multiplex PCR; TCRdb lists only in-frame clones, some missing. Here the sample spans approximately 490,000 clones, more than 85% being singletons. Sequences were obtained from PBMCs or T cells enriched from blood (not recorded which). Receptor source: a woman aged 55 to 70 who had recovered from COVID-19.

V is TRBV30 and J is TRBJ1-2; perhaps TRBD1 as D (5 bases). The CDR3 covers 12 residues. Germline V gives CDR1 GTSNPN, CDR2 SVGIG (reference sequence). With 2 bases removed from V and 1 base from J, the gap between germline ends came to 5 bases. CDR3 loop: CAWSRGNYGYTF. The CDR3 coding sequence is TGTGCCTGGAGTAGGGGTAACTATGGCTACACCTTC.

This chain connects TRBV7-6 to TRBJ2-3, with a tentative D call TRBD2 (7 bases). Germline CDR1 is SGHVS and CDR2 is FNYEAQ. The CDR3 is made up of 15 amino acids. V shed 1 base and J shed 6 bases, with 14 bases lying between them. CDR3 sequence: CASSLVGGAPDTQYF. The CDR3 DNA sequence: TGTGCCAGCAGCTTAGTAGGGGGGGCCCCGGATACGCAGTATTTT.

The rearrangement joins TRBV7-8 to TRBJ1-5; D possibly corresponds to TRBD1 (5 bases). This CDR3 comprises 13 residues. CDR1 SGHVS and CDR2 FQNEAQ come from the germline V gene. V lost 9 bases, J lost 0 bases, and 9 bases lay in between. CDR3 sequence reads: CARYRSSNQPQHF. CDR3 coding DNA: TGTGCCAGGTACAGGAGTAGCAATCAGCCCCAGCATTTT. The full variable domain, its missing parts supplied by reference TRBV7-8 and TRBJ1-5, is GAGVSQSPRYKVAKRGQDVALRCDPISGHVSLFWYQQALGQGPEFLTYFQNEAQLDKSGLPSDRFFAERPEGSVSTLKIQRTQQEDSAVYLCARYRSSNQPQHFGDGTRLSIL.

The chain uses TRBV7-8 and TRBJ2-7; D may be TRBD1 (8 bases). CDR1 is SGHVS and CDR2 is FQNEAQ in the germline V gene. The V gene lost 8 bases and the J gene lost 3 bases, with 17 bases spanning the gap. The CDR3 length is 14 residues. CDR3 protein: CASQIQGGHYEQYF. The CDR3 nucleotides read TGTGCCAGCCAAATACAGGGGGGGCACTACGAGCAGTACTTC.

This chain uses TRBV7-9 with TRBJ2-7, with 9 nucleotides matching TRBD1. V lost 5 bases and J lost 2; bases outside the gene matches: 4. CDR3 size: 14 residues. The V gene's germline CDR1 is SEHNR and CDR2 FQNEAQ (reference sequence). Here the CDR3 DNA reads TGTGCCAGCAGCCGACAGGGGGGAACCTACGAGCAGTACTTC. Protein: CASSRQGGTYEQYF.

The J gene is TRBJ1-1, the V gene TRBV29-1; D remains unclear. The ends were cut back, 3 bases at V and 9 bases at J, with 14 bases in the middle. The length of the CDR3 is 12 residues. Germline CDR1 SQVTM, CDR2 ANQGSEA. The CDR3 sequence: CSVESRTDQAFF. As DNA, the CDR3 is TGCAGCGTTGAGTCTCGTACAGATCAAGCTTTCTTT.

The gene calls are TRBV24-1 and TRBJ1-2, with D maybe TRBD1 (5 bases). CDR1 is KGHDR, CDR2 SFDVKD, per germline. This CDR3 comprises 13 residues. V was cut by 4 bases and J by 5 bases, with 10 bases left in between. CDR3: CATSDHDRYGYTF. The CDR3 region has the DNA TGTGCCACCAGTGACCACGACAGATATGGCTACACCTTC.

The rearrangement joins TRBV21-1 to TRBJ1-5; the table's D call, TRBD1, was not checked against the DNA. TRBV21-1 has pseudogene status. The CDR3 consists of 18 residues. CDR3 nucleotides: TGTGCCAGCGGACAACAGGGGTTGATCATTAGGAGCAATCAGCCCCAGCATTTT. Protein sequence: CASGQQGLIIRSNQPQHF.

This chain links TRBV5-4 with TRBJ2-2, with a weak D call TRBD1 (5 bases). The CDR3 contains 15 residues. V lost 0 bases to trimming and J lost 5 bases, with 11 bases between them. CDR1 is SGHNT, CDR2 YYREEE, per germline (reference sequence). In DNA, the CDR3 is TGTGCCAGCAGCTTGGAGGCAGGGAATACCGGGGAGCTGTTTTTT. This sequence encodes CASSLEAGNTGELFF.

This chain connects TRBV5-6 to TRBJ2-1, with TRBD2 matching 11 bases. V shed 0 bases and J 0 bases; nucleotides not matched to a gene: 5. The CDR3 totals 18 residues. Germline CDR1 SGHDT, CDR2 YYEEEE. The CDR3 loop reads CASSLASGGPSSYNEQFF. The CDR3 DNA sequence: TGTGCCAGCAGCTTGGCTAGCGGGGGGCCGAGCTCCTACAATGAGCAGTTCTTC.

This chain links TRBV13 with TRBJ2-3; 9 bases map to TRBD1. Germline assignment: CDR1 PRHDT and CDR2 FYEKMQ (reference sequence). V lost 4 bases and J lost 2; bases outside the gene matches: 4. The CDR3 sequence is 15 residues long. Here the CDR3 reads CASSSTGGSTDTQYF. The CDR3 region has the DNA TGTGCCAGCAGCTCAACAGGGGGCTCCACAGATACGCAGTATTTT.

The chain joins TRBV18 to TRBJ1-3; D gene ambiguous. The CDR3 extends over 14 amino acids. Per germline, CDR1 KGHSH and CDR2 LQKENI. Deletions cut 3 bases from V and 4 bases from J, with 10 bases between. The CDR3 sequence: CASSPDIAGNTIYF. The DNA for the CDR3 is TGTGCCAGCTCACCTGACATTGCGGGAAACACCATATATTTT.

The V call is TRBV12-2, the J call TRBJ2-3; TRBD2 was called by the table and not checked on the DNA. TRBV12-2 is a pseudogene locus. This CDR3 is 13 amino acids long. Here the CDR3 reads CASRHTITDTQYF. In DNA, the CDR3 is TGTGCAAGTCGCCATACTATCACAGATACGCAGTATTTT.

To note about this clone: This same CDR3 is encoded by further DNA sequences in the sample. This chain uses TRBV5-1 with TRBJ2-5; possibly TRBD1 for D (6 bases). The germline V gene has CDR1 SGHRS and CDR2 YFSETQ. This CDR3 has 13 amino acids. Trimming removed 4 bases at V and 5 bases at J, with 12 bases between. DNA for the CDR3: TGCGCCAGCAGCCTGACAGGAGAGGAGACCCAGTACTTC. Encoded protein: CASSLTGEETQYF.